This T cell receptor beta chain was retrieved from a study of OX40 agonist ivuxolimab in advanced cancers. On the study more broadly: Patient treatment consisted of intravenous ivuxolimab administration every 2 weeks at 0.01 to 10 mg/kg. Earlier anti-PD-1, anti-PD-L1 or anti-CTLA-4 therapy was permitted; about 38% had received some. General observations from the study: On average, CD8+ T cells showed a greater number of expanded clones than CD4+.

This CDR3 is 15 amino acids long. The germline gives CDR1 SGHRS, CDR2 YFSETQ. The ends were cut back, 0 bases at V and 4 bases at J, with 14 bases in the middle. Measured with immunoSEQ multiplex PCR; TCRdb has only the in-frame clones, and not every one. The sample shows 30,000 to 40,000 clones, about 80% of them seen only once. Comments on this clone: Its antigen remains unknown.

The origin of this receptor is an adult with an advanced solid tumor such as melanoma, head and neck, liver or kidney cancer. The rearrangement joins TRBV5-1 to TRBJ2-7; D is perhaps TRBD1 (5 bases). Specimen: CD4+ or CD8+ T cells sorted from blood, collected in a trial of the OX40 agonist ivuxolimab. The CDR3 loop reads CASSLGAGLRYEQYF. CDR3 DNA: TGCGCCAGCAGCTTGGGAGCAGGGCTACGGTACGAGCAGTACTTC.